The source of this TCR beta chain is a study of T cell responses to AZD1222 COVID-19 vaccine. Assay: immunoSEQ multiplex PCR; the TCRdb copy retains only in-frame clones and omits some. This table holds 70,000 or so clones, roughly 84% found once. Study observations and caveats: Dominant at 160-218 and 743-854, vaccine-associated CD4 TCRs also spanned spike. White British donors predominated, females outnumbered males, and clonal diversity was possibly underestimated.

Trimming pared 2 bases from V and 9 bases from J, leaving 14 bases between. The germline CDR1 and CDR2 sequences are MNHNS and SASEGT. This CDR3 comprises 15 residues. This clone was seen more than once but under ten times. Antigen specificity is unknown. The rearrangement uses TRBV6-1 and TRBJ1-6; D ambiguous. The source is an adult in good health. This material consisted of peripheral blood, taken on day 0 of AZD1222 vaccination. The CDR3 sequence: CASSESGRNRSPLHF. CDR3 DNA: TGTGCCAGCAGTGAAAGCGGCAGAAATCGTTCACCCCTCCACTTT.